What follows is one T cell receptor (beta chain) and its context. The data were taken from a study of blood T cell repertoires in COVID-19. Study-level background: Italy, Spain and the United States were the sources of the convalescent and acute COVID-19 samples. PBMCs, B-cell-depleted T cells, or T cells were the source of the cDNA or gDNA that made up the material.

In the original workflow: For nucleated cells, counts were estimated from reference gene primer amplification. Profiling relied on immunoSEQ multiplex PCR, and the TCRdb table lists in-frame clones only, not all of them. V and J calls and clone size are those listed in that table; D and trimming were worked out from the DNA. The table has under 80,000 clones, 85% to 90% seen once. This CDR3 region has 15 residues. Germline V gene lookup returns CDR1 SNHLY and CDR2 FYNNEI. The V end was cut by 9 bases, the J end by 1 base, with 13 bases between. Sequenced: peripheral blood. The TCR was taken from an elderly man in a cohort sampled during active COVID-19. V usage is TRBV2 and J usage is TRBJ2-6, with D perhaps matching TRBD2 (5 bases). Here the CDR3 DNA reads TGTGCCAGGGGCAGCGGCATTTCTGGGGCCAACGTCCTGACTTTC. Its protein product is CARGSGISGANVLTF.